This T cell receptor (beta chain) was profiled in a study of cytomegalovirus exposure and HLA in healthy donors. General study findings and limits: In a later analysis, donors in an Asian-associated ancestry cluster reportedly had fewer N-insertions in productive TCRs than the cohort mean.

Use of 60 Vbeta and 13 Jbeta primers characterized the PCR. The method was immunoSEQ multiplex PCR; TCRdb's version includes in-frame clones alone and lacks a portion of them. The sample has roughly 130,000 clones; 80% are singletons. Notes on this clone: The antigen remains unidentified.

The CDR3 is 15 amino acids. V was shortened by 4 bases and J by 4 bases, with 17 bases between the two germline ends. Germline V gene sequence: CDR1 SGHDN, CDR2 FVKESK. Sequenced: PBMCs. The rearrangement uses TRBV14 and TRBJ2-7; D call uncertain. The source is a male donor in good health and CMV-seronegative. CDR3 sequence reads: CASSLTSTETYEQYF. The DNA of the CDR3 is TGTGCCAGCAGCCTAACGAGCACAGAAACATACGAGCAGTACTTC.